Listed below are T cell receptor beta chains from one sample, sequenced in a study of blood T cell repertoires in COVID-19. TCRdb keeps only in-frame clones here, not all; method: immunoSEQ multiplex PCR. The sample holds about 39,000 clones, just over 90% seen once. The sequencing sample was made of peripheral blood. The receptors stem from a man in his forties or fifties with active COVID-19. The CDR3 runs from the conserved cysteine through the conserved F or W. The order of the fields is D gene, J gene, clone size, V gene, CDR3 DNA, CDR3 protein. D genes are given only for firm matches. Expanded clones get a size class; other rows say once, few or many, or leave the size out.

>TRBD1|TRBJ1-1|NA|TRBV3-1/TRBV3-2
TGTGCCAGCAGCCAGAACAGGGGGTTCACTGAAGCTTTCTTT
CASSQNRGFTEAFF
>TRBD2|TRBJ2-1|NA|TRBV14
TGTGCCAGCAGCCCCTGGGGGGGAAGCTCCTACAATGAGCAGTTCTTC
CASSPWGGSSYNEQFF
>TRBD2|TRBJ2-6|NA|TRBV6-2/TRBV6-3
TGTGCCAGCAGTTATAGAGCGGGGACTTTCAGCTCTGGGGCCAACGTCCTGACTTTC
CASSYRAGTFSSGANVLTF
>NA|TRBJ1-2|NA|TRBV18
TGTGCCAGCTCCGTCGGACGGGGAGCTAACTATGGCTACACCTTC
CASSVGRGANYGYTF
>TRBD2|TRBJ2-1|NA|TRBV7-2
TGTGCCAGCACCGTAGCGGGGGGTCTTATCTCTGATGAGCAGTTCTTC
CASTVAGGLISDEQFF
>NA|TRBJ1-2|NA|TRBV6-2/TRBV6-3
NA
CASSWGQGAACTF
>TRBD2|TRBJ2-1|NA|TRBV11-2
TGTGCCAGCAGCTTAGTTCTCCCTAGCGGGAGGTACTACAATGAGCAGTTCTTC
CASSLVLPSGRYYNEQFF
>NA|TRBJ2-2|NA|TRBV7-2
TGTGCCAGCAGCCCATTGCGCGCCGCGAACACCGGGGAGCTGTTTTTT
CASSPLRAANTGELFF
>TRBD1|TRBJ2-5|few|TRBV30
TGTGCCTGGACCCCAAGGGGGCTGGAAGAGACCCAGTACTTC
CAWTPRGLEETQYF
>TRBD2|TRBJ2-3|once|TRBV5-4
TGTGCCAGCAGCTTGAGACTAGCGGCGGGAGATACGCAGTATTTT
CASSLRLAAGDTQYF
>TRBD1|TRBJ2-7|NA|TRBV5-6
TGTGCCAGCAGCTCCACCGGACAGGGTGGTTACGAGCAGTACTTC
CASSSTGQGGYEQYF
>NA|TRBJ1-3|NA|TRBV11-3
TGTGCCAGCAGCGGAGGGGAGGGAAACACCATATATTTT
CASSGGEGNTIYF
>NA|TRBJ2-3|NA|TRBV19
TGTGCCAGCACCGACAGGCCAGGTCTCGGGGATACGCAGTATTTT
CASTDRPGLGDTQYF
>NA|TRBJ2-7|NA|TRBV5-1
TGCGCCAGCAGCTTGCGGGAATATACCTACGAGCAGTACTTC
CASSLREYTYEQYF
>TRBD1|TRBJ2-5|NA|TRBV10-2
TGCGCCAGCAGTGAGTTTTTAACCGGGACAGGGGGAGAGACCCAGTACTTC
CASSEFLTGTGGETQYF
>TRBD1|TRBJ1-2|NA|TRBV19
TGTGCCAGTAGACTCCCCGGGACAGGGACTAAGAACTATGGCTACACCTTC
CASRLPGTGTKNYGYTF
>NA|TRBJ2-3|once|TRBV12-3/TRBV12-4
TGTGCCAGCAGTTTATCGGAGTTGCCGCAGTATTTT
CASSLSELPQYF
>NA|TRBJ1-6|NA|TRBV5-1
TGCGCCAGCAGCTCTGAAACGGGAGGGTGGAATTCACCCCTCCACTTT
CASSSETGGWNSPLHF
>TRBD2|TRBJ2-3|NA|TRBV5-5
TGTGCCAGCAGCACTACCACTAGCGGAGATACGCAGTATTTT
CASSTTTSGDTQYF
>NA|TRBJ2-3|NA|TRBV30
TGTGCCTGGATTGGTAGCGGAACAGATACGCAGTATTTT
CAWIGSGTDTQYF
>TRBD1|TRBJ1-2|NA|TRBV5-1
TGCGCCAGCAGCCTGGGGGGACAGGTGGGGCCCGGCTACACCTTC
CASSLGGQVGPGYTF
>NA|TRBJ1-2|NA|TRBV18
TGTGCCAGCTCACCCAGGACAGCTAACTATGGCTACACCTTC
CASSPRTANYGYTF
>TRBD1|TRBJ1-2|NA|TRBV2
TGTGCCAGCAGTGACCAGGGGGTCTATGGCTACACCTTC
CASSDQGVYGYTF
>NA|TRBJ2-2|NA|TRBV3-1/TRBV3-2
TGTGCCAGCAGCCTTCTAGCTTTCGGGGAGCTGTTTTTT
CASSLLAFGELFF
>NA|TRBJ2-7|NA|TRBV27
TGTGCCAGCAGTAAACCGGGGGTTTTCTCCTACGAGCAGTACTTC
CASSKPGVFSYEQYF
>NA|TRBJ2-3|NA|TRBV6-4
TGTGCCAGCAGTGCCGGAGCTGCAGATACGCAGTATTTT
CASSAGAADTQYF
>TRBD2|TRBJ2-1|few|TRBV5-6
TGTGCCAGCAGCTTGGAAACCGGCGGGGGGGCCCACAATGAGCAGTTCTTC
CASSLETGGGAHNEQFF
>NA|TRBJ1-4|NA|TRBV6-7
TGTGCCAGCAGTTACTCGATGGGGCAGGGAACTAATGAAAAACTGTTTTTT
CASSYSMGQGTNEKLFF
>NA|TRBJ2-2|NA|TRBV30
TGTGCCTGGAGTGTAGGGGGGGCCGGGGAGCTGTTTTTT
CAWSVGGAGELFF
>TRBD1|TRBJ2-4|NA|TRBV3-1/TRBV3-2
TGTGCCAGCAGCCAAGTAGGGGACAGGGGAGCCAAAAACATTCAGTACTTC
CASSQVGDRGAKNIQYF
>TRBD1|TRBJ2-5|NA|TRBV18
TGTGCCAGCTCACCAGGGACAGCTTACCAAGAGACCCAGTACTTC
CASSPGTAYQETQYF
>TRBD2|TRBJ2-7|few|TRBV19
TGTGCCAGTAACCCGAGTAGCGGGGTTTACGAGCAGTACTTC
CASNPSSGVYEQYF